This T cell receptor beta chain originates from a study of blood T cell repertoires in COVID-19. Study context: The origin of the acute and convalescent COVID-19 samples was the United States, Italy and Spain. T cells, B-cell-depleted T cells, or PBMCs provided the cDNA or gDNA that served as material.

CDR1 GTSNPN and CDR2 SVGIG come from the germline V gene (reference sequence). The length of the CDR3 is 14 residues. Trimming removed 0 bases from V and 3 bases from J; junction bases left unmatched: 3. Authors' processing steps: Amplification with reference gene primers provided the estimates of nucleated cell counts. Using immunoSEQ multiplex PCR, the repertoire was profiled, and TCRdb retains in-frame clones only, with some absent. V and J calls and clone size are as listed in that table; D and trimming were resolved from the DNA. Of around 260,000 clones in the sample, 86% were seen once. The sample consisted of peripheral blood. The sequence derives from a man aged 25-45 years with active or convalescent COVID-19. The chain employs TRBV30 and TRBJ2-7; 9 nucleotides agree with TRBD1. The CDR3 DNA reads TGTGCCTGGAGTGTCCCGGACAGGGGCTACGAGCAGTACTTC. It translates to CAWSVPDRGYEQYF.